This TCR beta chain was recovered during a study of blood T cell repertoires in COVID-19. Whole-study context: There were acute and convalescent COVID-19 samples, and they came from the United States, Italy and Spain. Nucleic acid was either cDNA or gDNA, and it came from T cells, B-cell-depleted T cells, or PBMCs.

In the study's own analysis: Estimation of nucleated cell counts was performed using reference gene primer amplification. The repertoire was sequenced with immunoSEQ multiplex PCR; TCRdb's copy has only in-frame clones and lacks some. V, J and clone size derive from that table, while D and trimming were established from the DNA sequence. The table has over 35,000 clones, around four fifths seen once. Germline values: CDR1 LGHNA, CDR2 YSLEER. CDR3 size: 16 residues. V dropped 0 bases and J dropped 6 bases, with 17 bases sitting between them. The chain links TRBV4-3 to TRBJ1-1, with a possible D match to TRBD1 (5 bases). This clonotype was sampled from a human donor in a cohort sampled during active COVID-19. The sequenced sample consisted of peripheral blood. The CDR3 DNA reads TGCGCCAGCAGCCAAGAGCCTGCAGGGCAGGGTGCTGAAGCTTTCTTT. The encoded protein is CASSQEPAGQGAEAFF.